The 22 T cell receptor beta chains listed next were all sequenced from one sample in a study of beta chain features in type 1 diabetes (dated by TCRdb to 2016 to 2019). Library construction relied on the immunoSEQ multiplex PCR assay. The High Capacity cDNA Reverse Transcription Kit was used to reverse transcribe all of the isolated RNA, meaning that expressed TCRB transcripts were what got sequenced. Imported from immuneACCESS, the table was reduced by TCRdb to in-frame sequences with V and J called. These copies leave out some clones; in studies compared against another copy, an unresolved V gene accounts for under half, and the cause of the remainder is not known. For this sample the table gives roughly 400,000 clones, of which over 11% were detected only once. The ten largest clones capture 0.03% to 0.04% of the sample. What was sequenced was naive CD4+ T cells from blood. In the paper's terms, the cell subset or site label means: true naive CD4+ T cells. Receptor source: a man under 40 in good health.

The V and J genes are TRBV11-3 and TRBJ2-1, with 14 bases identical to TRBD2. This CDR3 region has 15 residues. CDR1 and CDR2 from the germline V gene are SGHNT and YENEEA. J gave up 7 bases and V 5 bases, and 4 bases lay outside the gene matches. Written as DNA, the CDR3 is TGTGCCAGCAGCACGACTAGCGGGAGGGTAAATGAGCAGTTCTTC. Residues: CASSTTSGRVNEQFF. The variable domain in full, with the rest retrieved from reference TRBV11-3 and TRBJ2-1, is EAGVVQSPRYKIIEKKQPVAFWCNPISGHNTLYWYLQNLGQGPELLIRYENEEAVDDSQLPKDRFSAERLKGVDSTLKIQPAELGDSAVYLCASSTTSGRVNEQFFGPGTRLTVL.

V usage is TRBV30 and J usage is TRBJ2-2; D unclear. Germline V lookup: CDR1 GTSNPN, CDR2 SVGIG (reference sequence). Between the trimmed V and J ends, which lost 1 base and 7 bases, there was a span of 7 bases. The CDR3 totals 12 residues. CDR3 coding DNA: TGTGCCTGGAGTGGGGATAACGGGGAGCTGTTTTTT. This codes for CAWSGDNGELFF.

This clone appeared a few times. The chain couples TRBV7-2 to TRBJ2-7; TRBD1 might be the D (6 bases). V was shortened by 6 bases and J by 0 bases, with 15 bases between the two germline ends. This CDR3 has 15 amino acids. Looked up from germline, CDR1 is SGHTA and CDR2 is FQGNSA. The CDR3 loop reads CASRRGQGPSYEQYF. The CDR3 DNA follows: TGTGCCAGCAGGAGAGGCCAGGGGCCCTCCTACGAGCAGTACTTC.

This clone has just a few counts. The genes are TRBV6-5 and TRBJ1-2; no clear D gene. Germline CDR1 and CDR2: MNHEY and SVGAGI. There are 13 residues in the CDR3. Trimming took off 0 bases at V and 7 bases at J, with 9 bases between the two ends. This CDR3 reads CASSYSSGFGYTF. The CDR3 DNA reads TGTGCCAGCAGTTACTCGAGTGGGTTTGGCTACACCTTC.

The sample holds a few counts of this clone. The gene calls are TRBV6-4 and TRBJ1-2; D gene ambiguous. The ends were cut back, 0 bases at V and 8 bases at J, with 7 bases in the middle. The CDR3 loop spans 12 amino acids. In germline, CDR1 is MRHNA, CDR2 SNTAGT. As DNA, the CDR3 is TGTGCCAGCAGTGACTCAATGACAGGCTACACCTTC. Translating it yields CASSDSMTGYTF.

The chain couples TRBV6-5 to TRBJ2-1, with 10 bases lining up with TRBD2. The ends lost 8 bases at V and 4 bases at J; junction bases unmatched: 5. The germline gives CDR1 MNHEY, CDR2 SVGAGI. This CDR3 region has 14 residues. The CDR3 loop is CASSSGRGYNEQFF. For the CDR3, the DNA is TGTGCCAGCTCGAGCGGGAGGGGTTACAATGAGCAGTTCTTC.

This clone has a handful of counts. For the CDR3, the DNA is TGCGCCAGCAGGCAAAGTGACACCTACGAGCAGTACTTC. Its protein is CASRQSDTYEQYF. The chain couples TRBV5-1 to TRBJ2-7; unclear D gene. The CDR3 contains 13 residues. Germline V gene sequence: CDR1 SGHRS, CDR2 YFSETQ. The V end lost 5 bases, the J end lost 2 bases, and 11 bases lay between the germline ends.

The genes are TRBV25-1 and TRBJ2-3, with D perhaps assigned TRBD1 or TRBD2 (5 bases each). V lost 0 bases to trimming and J lost 8 bases, with 15 bases between them. Germline CDR1 MGHDK, CDR2 SYGVNS. The CDR3 extends over 15 amino acids. CDR3 nucleotides: TGTGCCAGCAGTGAATATCGCAGGGAGCAGGGTACGCAGTATTTT. It yields the protein CASSEYRREQGTQYF.

CDR3 in amino acids: CAGYRGNTIYF. The CDR3 DNA reads as TGTGCGGGGTACAGGGGGAACACCATATATTTT. The chain employs TRBV30 and TRBJ1-3, with 8 nucleotides matching TRBD1. CDR1 is GTSNPN and CDR2 is SVGIG in the germline V gene (reference sequence). The CDR3 covers 11 residues.

The chain employs TRBV13 and TRBJ2-7; D is perhaps TRBD1 or TRBD2 (5 bases each). Per germline, CDR1 PRHDT and CDR2 FYEKMQ (reference sequence). This CDR3 has 13 amino acids. V lost 10 bases, J lost 7 bases, and 20 bases lay in between. The CDR3 is CATPRCWDLEQYF. Written as DNA, the CDR3 is TGTGCCACCCCTCGGTGCTGGGACCTTGAGCAGTACTTC.

Only a few counts were recorded for this clone. The V gene is TRBV4-3, the J gene TRBJ2-1; tentative D call: TRBD2 (5 bases). Germline assignment: CDR1 LGHNA and CDR2 YSLEER. The CDR3 is 15 residues long. Trimming took off 0 bases at V and 4 bases at J, with 10 bases between the two ends. This CDR3 is CASSQDVGGYNEQFF. Written as DNA, the CDR3 is TGCGCCAGCAGCCAAGATGTTGGCGGGTACAATGAGCAGTTCTTC.

This chain links TRBV2 with TRBJ2-7; 9 nucleotides match TRBD2. The CDR3 length is 16 residues. CDR1 and CDR2 (germline): SNHLY, FYNNEI. V gave up 3 bases and J gave up 2 bases; unmatched junction bases: 8. For the CDR3, the DNA is TGTGCCAGCAGTGAGGCTGGGCTAGCGGGGACCTACGAGCAGTACTTC. Amino acids: CASSEAGLAGTYEQYF.

This clone occurred a few times. The chain has TRBV6-5 and TRBJ2-2; D gene uncertain. The CDR3 is 13 amino acids. The germline CDR1 and CDR2 sequences are MNHEY and SVGAGI. The V end lost 7 bases, the J end lost 2 bases, and 8 bases lay between the germline ends. The CDR3 DNA follows: TGTGCCAGCAAACAGCAAAACACCGGGGAGCTGTTTTTT. It is translated as CASKQQNTGELFF.

This clone was seen only once. The chain couples TRBV2 to TRBJ1-2; TRBD1 might be the D (5 bases). V lost 4 bases to trimming and J lost 3 bases, with 9 bases between them. The CDR3 length is 13 residues. Germline CDR1 SNHLY, CDR2 FYNNEI. The CDR3 coding sequence is TGTGCCAGCAGTGTTCAAGGGGACTATGGCTACACCTTC. The encoded protein is CASSVQGDYGYTF. The variable domain in full, completed from reference TRBV2 and TRBJ1-2, reads EPEVTQTPSHQVTQMGQEVILRCVPISNHLYFYWYRQILGQKVEFLVSFYNNEISEKSEIFDDQFSVERPDGSNFTLKIRSTKLEDSAMYFCASSVQGDYGYTFGSGTRLTVV.

The V and J genes are TRBV7-2 and TRBJ2-5; weak D call: TRBD2 (6 bases). CDR1 and CDR2 (germline): SGHTA, FQGNSA. Trimming took off 0 bases at V and 5 bases at J, with 10 bases between the two ends. The CDR3 has 14 amino acids. The CDR3 DNA follows: TGTGCCAGCAGCTTAGCCGGACTAAGGGAGACCCAGTACTTC. Translation gives CASSLAGLRETQYF.

This clone was observed a handful of times. This sequence joins TRBV25-1 and TRBJ2-1, with D hard to call. V was clipped by 3 bases and J by 2 bases, with 2 bases between them. Germline V gene sequence: CDR1 MGHDK, CDR2 SYGVNS. The CDR3 totals 12 residues. CDR3 nucleotides: TGTGCCAGCAGTGATACCTACAATGAGCAGTTCTTC. This translates into CASSDTYNEQFF.

The sample holds a few counts of this clone. The rearrangement links TRBV29-1 to TRBJ1-1; no clear D gene. The length of the CDR3 is 11 residues. In germline, CDR1 is SQVTM, CDR2 ANQGSEA. Between the trimmed V and J ends, which lost 8 bases and 0 bases, there was a span of 7 bases. In nucleotides, the CDR3 is TGCAGCTCCACCATGAACACTGAAGCTTTCTTT. Translation: CSSTMNTEAFF.

This rearrangement joins TRBV6-4 to TRBJ2-3; a possible D gene is TRBD2 (6 bases). Trimming shortened V by 2 bases and J by 6 bases, and 9 bases separated the two germline ends. CDR3 length: 13 amino acids. Germline V gene sequence: CDR1 MRHNA, CDR2 SNTAGT. The CDR3 region has the DNA TGTGCCAGCAGTGACGACGGGAGCGATACGCAGTATTTT. Translation gives CASSDDGSDTQYF.

This clone was counted a few times. DNA for the CDR3: TGTGCCAGCAGCCCGAGGACAGCCAAGAAAGCTTTCTTT. Translating gives CASSPRTAKKAFF. The chain couples TRBV7-9 to TRBJ1-1; D possibly corresponds to TRBD1 (6 bases). V was clipped by 5 bases and J by 9 bases, with 16 bases between them. Per germline, CDR1 SEHNR and CDR2 FQNEAQ (reference sequence). This CDR3 has 13 residues.

This clone has more than one count but fewer than ten. V gene TRBV5-1 combines with J gene TRBJ2-4, with D perhaps TRBD2 (5 bases). The germline V gene encodes CDR1 SGHRS and CDR2 YFSETQ. This CDR3 contains 12 residues. V was cut by 2 bases and J by 7 bases, with 7 bases left in between. CDR3 bases: TGCGCCAGCAGCTTCGGGGAGAACATTCAGTACTTC. It specifies CASSFGENIQYF.

CDR3 sequence reads: CASSAQRTLAGEFTEQYV. CDR3 sequence (DNA): TGTGCCAGCAGCGCTCAGAGAACGCTAGCGGGAGAATTTACCGAGCAGTACGTC. The chain recombines TRBV21-1 with TRBJ2-7; the table gives TRBD2 as D, unverified against the DNA. TRBV21-1 is listed as a pseudogene. The CDR3 spans 18 residues.

In this sample, this clone turned up a few times. This sequence joins TRBV5-4 and TRBJ2-5, with 7 bases that match TRBD2. This CDR3 has 16 amino acids. With V trimmed by 0 bases and J by 4 bases, 9 bases remained unmatched. Germline V gene lookup returns CDR1 SGHNT and CDR2 YYREEE (reference sequence). The chain's CDR3 is CASSLAGRGGVETQYF. The DNA for the CDR3 is TGTGCCAGCAGCTTGGCCGGGCGGGGAGGGGTAGAGACCCAGTACTTC.